This TCR beta chain is drawn from a study of a mutant IDH1 vaccine in newly diagnosed glioma. In the study overall: Either 4-6 weeks after radiotherapy alone or alongside temozolomide, vaccination was begun.

Assay: immunoSEQ multiplex PCR; the TCRdb copy retains only in-frame clones and omits some. This sample has tens of thousands of clones, with 65% to 90% found just once. Germline lookup yields CDR1 LNHNV and CDR2 YYDKDF (reference sequence). The CDR3 sequence is 15 residues long. About this clone: Its antigen is currently unknown. One end of the junction varies from germline; a read error may be responsible. At the DNA level, this CDR3 is encoded by other sequences in the same sample as well.

Time point defined: week 23, last vaccination. The investigators gave 300 ug of mutant IDH1 20-mer peptide in each vaccine dose, together with topical imiquimod. The sequence derives from a man aged 30 to 39 with glioma. Some clones in this sample may be carry-over from other donors' samples. The rearrangement joins TRBV15 to TRBJ1-2, with 9 bases identical to TRBD1. Source: PBMCs, taken from a glioma patient whose treatment included an IDH1 peptide vaccine. CDR3 region: CATSITGGADYGYTF. CDR3 in DNA: TGTGCCACCAGTATCACAGGGGGCGCGGACTATGGTTACACCTTC.